This T cell receptor beta chain was documented in a study of early T cells in non-severe SARS-CoV-2 infection. The CDR3 is made up of 14 amino acids. V lost 6 bases, J lost 9 bases, and 20 bases lay in between. Germline CDR1 is LNHDA and CDR2 is SQIVND (reference sequence). Regarding this clonotype: The antigen is undetermined.

Separate cDNA molecules each had unique molecular identifiers attached to them. One entry per CDR3 protein, called by TCRdb with MiXCR from the 5' RACE reads. The sample shows under 140,000 distinct CDR3 sequences, roughly 13% of them seen only once. Whole-study findings and limits: In VDJdb matching, anti-spike CD8 responses were favored while private and CD4 specificities went missing.

This clonotype originated in an adult who was a healthcare worker with PCR-confirmed SARS-CoV-2 infection or an uninfected control (not recorded which). V is TRBV19 and J is TRBJ1-1; D not certain. The material was whole blood, obtained at baseline. The CDR3 coding sequence is TGTGCCAGTAGGTCACTAATTGGCAGGCTAAAAGCTTTCTTT. This sequence encodes CASRSLIGRLKAFF.